Listed here are 15 T cell receptor beta chains from one sample, sequenced in a study of cytomegalovirus exposure and HLA in healthy donors. PCR used 60 Vbeta primers and 13 Jbeta primers. The data were produced by immunoSEQ multiplex PCR, yet TCRdb's version contains in-frame clones alone and is incomplete. The top ten clones hold about 2.2% of a sample with tens of thousands of clones, about 75% of them seen once. Sequenced sample: PBMCs. These receptors came from a middle-aged man in good health and CMV-seronegative.

The chain joins TRBV7-9 to TRBJ2-1; the D gene is possibly TRBD2 (5 bases). The germline CDR1 and CDR2 sequences are SEHNR and FQNEAQ (reference sequence). The CDR3 loop spans 17 amino acids. V was pared by 1 base and J by 7 bases, with 20 bases between. The CDR3 loop reads CASSLVGLGLEGNEQFF. CDR3 nucleotides: TGTGCCAGCAGCTTAGTCGGTTTGGGCCTAGAGGGTAATGAGCAGTTCTTC.

The rearrangement joins TRBV7-9 to TRBJ2-7; possible D gene TRBD1, 6 bases. Looked up from germline, CDR1 is SEHNR and CDR2 is FQNEAQ (reference sequence). V gave up 1 base and J gave up 0 bases, with 10 bases separating them. This CDR3 spans 15 amino acids. The CDR3 nucleotides read TGTGCCAGCAGCTTAGATGGGACACCCTCCTACGAGCAGTACTTC. Translating it yields CASSLDGTPSYEQYF.

The V and J genes are TRBV11-2 and TRBJ2-1; 7 bases map to TRBD1. This CDR3 spans 14 amino acids. The V and J ends lost 5 bases and 4 bases, in that order; junction bases with no gene match: 5. Germline CDR1 and CDR2: SGHAT and FQNNGV. CDR3 DNA: TGTGCCAGCAGCCCCAGACAGGGATACAATGAGCAGTTCTTC. Translating gives CASSPRQGYNEQFF. Full variable domain (outside the CDR3, taken from reference TRBV11-2 and TRBJ2-1): EAGVAQSPRYKIIEKRQSVAFWCNPISGHATLYWYQQILGQGPKLLIQFQNNGVVDDSQLPKDRFSAERLKGVDSTLKIQPAKLEDSAVYLCASSPRQGYNEQFFGPGTRLTVL.

The rearrangement joins TRBV30 to TRBJ1-5; the D is unclear. V lost 5 bases and J 0 bases, leaving 8 bases between the germline ends. The CDR3 loop spans 13 amino acids. Germline CDR1 and CDR2: GTSNPN and SVGIG (reference sequence). CDR3 bases: TGTGCCTGGGGCAGTGATAGCAATCAGCCCCAGCATTTT. This gives the protein CAWGSDSNQPQHF.

The chain is built from TRBV4-1 and TRBJ1-1; D uncertain. The V and J ends lost 5 bases and 0 bases respectively, with 13 bases between them. The CDR3 runs to 15 residues. CDR1 and CDR2 (germline): MGHRA, YSYEKL. The CDR3 nucleotides read TGCGCCAGCAGCAATCGAGACACCATGAACACTGAAGCTTTCTTT. Protein: CASSNRDTMNTEAFF.

This clone was counted only a few times. The chain carries TRBV11-2 and TRBJ1-2; D uncertain. The CDR3 runs to 12 residues. The germline V and J ends were trimmed by 1 base and 4 bases, with 4 bases remaining between them. Germline CDR1 is SGHAT and CDR2 is FQNNGV. For the CDR3, the DNA is TGTGCCAGCAGCTTAGGGAGCTATGGCTACACCTTC. The encoded protein is CASSLGSYGYTF.

This chain links TRBV5-1 with TRBJ2-7; D might be TRBD2 (5 bases). V gave up 3 bases and J gave up 0 bases, with 10 bases separating them. Germline assignment: CDR1 SGHRS and CDR2 YFSETQ. The CDR3 spans 14 residues. This CDR3 reads CASSSGGSSYEQYF. CDR3 DNA: TGCGCCAGCAGCTCCGGAGGTAGCTCCTACGAGCAGTACTTC.

The gene calls are TRBV11-1 and TRBJ2-1; TRBD1 agrees at 7 bases. The V gene end was trimmed by 5 bases and the J gene end by 5 bases; junction bases not matched to a gene: 3. The germline CDR1 and CDR2 sequences are SGHAT and FQDESV (reference sequence). The CDR3 extends over 13 amino acids. This CDR3 reads CASSQGTDNEQFF. The CDR3 DNA reads as TGTGCCAGCAGCCAAGGGACAGACAATGAGCAGTTCTTC.

The chain recombines TRBV5-1 with TRBJ2-7, with D perhaps matching TRBD2 (6 bases). In germline, CDR1 is SGHRS, CDR2 YFSETQ. The CDR3 is 16 residues long. Trimming took off 3 bases at V and 0 bases at J, with 16 bases between the two ends. CDR3 in DNA: TGCGCCAGCAGCTCAGACCCGGGACTCCGCTCCTACGAGCAGTACTTC. Translating gives CASSSDPGLRSYEQYF. Together with reference TRBV5-1 and TRBJ2-7, the CDR3 gives the full variable domain: KAGVTQTPRYLIKTRGQQVTLSCSPISGHRSVSWYQQTPGQGLQFLFEYFSETQRNKGNFPGRFSGRQFSNSRSEMNVSTLELGDSALYLCASSSDPGLRSYEQYFGPGTRLTVT.

The chain carries TRBV28 and TRBJ2-5; 8 bases align to TRBD2. V lost 10 bases, J lost 4 bases, and 11 bases stayed unmatched. The CDR3 has 14 residues. In germline, CDR1 is MDHEN, CDR2 SYDVKM. The CDR3 DNA reads TGTGCCACCTCTCCGGGGGGGGCAGGAGAGACCCAGTACTTC. The encoded protein is CATSPGGAGETQYF.

This clone appeared a single time. This chain links TRBV5-4 with TRBJ2-5; 8 bases line up with TRBD2. V was pared by 4 bases and J by 7 bases, with 15 bases of the junction left unmatched. Germline assignment: CDR1 SGHNT and CDR2 YYREEE (reference sequence). The CDR3 has 16 amino acids. The CDR3 DNA reads as TGTGCCAGCAGCCCGTCGGGGGGGAGCGGGACCCCGACCCAGTACTTC. It specifies CASSPSGGSGTPTQYF.

There are a few counts of this clone. The V and J genes are TRBV5-5 and TRBJ1-3; 7 nucleotides align to TRBD1. Germline loops: CDR1 SGHKS, CDR2 YYEKEE (reference sequence). Losses at the gene ends were 5 bases for V and 4 bases for J; bases not matched to a gene: 9. The CDR3 length is 15 residues. The CDR3 DNA reads as TGTGCCAGCAGTAACGACAGGGAAGCAGGAAACACCATATATTTT. Translated, it gives CASSNDREAGNTIYF. Using reference TRBV5-5 and TRBJ1-3 for the parts outside the CDR3, the full variable domain is DAGVTQSPTHLIKTRGQQVTLRCSPISGHKSVSWYQQVLGQGPQFIFQYYEKEERGRGNFPDRFSARQFPNYSSELNVNALLLGDSALYLCASSNDREAGNTIYFGEGSWLTVV.

This clone was observed once. The V call is TRBV12-5, the J call TRBJ1-5, with 9 positions matching TRBD1. The V and J ends lost 3 bases and 7 bases, in that order; junction bases with no gene match: 10. This CDR3 region has 16 residues. Germline V CDR1 and CDR2: LGHNT, FRNRAP. The DNA of the CDR3 is TGTGCTAGTGGTTTCCAGGACAGGGGAAGGGAACAGCCCCAGCATTTT. It yields the protein CASGFQDRGREQPQHF.

The V gene is TRBV19, the J gene TRBJ1-2, with 8 bases aligning to TRBD1. The length of the CDR3 is 13 residues. Germline CDR1 and CDR2: LNHDA and SQIVND (reference sequence). V lost 7 bases and J lost 2; bases outside the gene matches: 3. DNA of the CDR3: TGTGCCAGTATGGGACAGGAGAACTATGGCTACACCTTC. As protein: CASMGQENYGYTF.

DNA of the CDR3: TGTGCCAGCAGGTTACAGGGTTCCTACAATGAGCAGTTCTTC. Translation: CASRLQGSYNEQFF. V usage is TRBV28 and J usage is TRBJ2-1; D possibly corresponds to TRBD1 (6 bases). CDR3 length equals 14 residues. Germline V CDR1 and CDR2: MDHEN, SYDVKM. Trimming stripped 6 bases from V and 1 base from J, with 10 bases between.